This T cell receptor (beta chain) was found in a study of T cell responses to AZD1222 COVID-19 vaccine. Whole-study results and caveats: Vaccine-associated CD4 TCRs spanned spike, dominant at 160-218 and 743-854. White British people made up most donors, females outnumbered males, and clonal diversity was possibly underestimated.

About this clone itself: Its cognate antigen is unknown.

Profiling relied on immunoSEQ multiplex PCR, and the TCRdb table lists in-frame clones only, not all of them. The sample contains more than 150,000 clones, roughly 91% of which appear only once. The receptor was derived from an adult in good health. Sequencing was performed on peripheral blood, taken on day 0 of AZD1222 vaccination.

The CDR3: CASSSTGGNYGYTF. The CDR3 DNA is TGCGCCAGCAGCTCAACAGGGGGCAACTATGGCTACACCTTC. The chain has TRBV5-1 and TRBJ1-2, with 9 bases identical to TRBD1. With V trimmed by 3 bases and J by 2 bases, 2 bases remained unmatched. This CDR3 spans 14 amino acids. Germline loops: CDR1 SGHRS, CDR2 YFSETQ.